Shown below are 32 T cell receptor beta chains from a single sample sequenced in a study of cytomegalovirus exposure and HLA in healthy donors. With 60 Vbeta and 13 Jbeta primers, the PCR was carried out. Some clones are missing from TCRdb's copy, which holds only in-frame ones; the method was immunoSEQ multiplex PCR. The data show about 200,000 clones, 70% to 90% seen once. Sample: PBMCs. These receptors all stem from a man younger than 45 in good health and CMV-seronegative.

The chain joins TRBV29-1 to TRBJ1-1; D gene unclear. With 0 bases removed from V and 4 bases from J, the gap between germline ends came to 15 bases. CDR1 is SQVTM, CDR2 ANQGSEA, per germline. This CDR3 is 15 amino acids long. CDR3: CSVEDLGETGTEAFF. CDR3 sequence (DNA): TGCAGCGTTGAAGATCTTGGGGAGACTGGCACTGAAGCTTTCTTT.

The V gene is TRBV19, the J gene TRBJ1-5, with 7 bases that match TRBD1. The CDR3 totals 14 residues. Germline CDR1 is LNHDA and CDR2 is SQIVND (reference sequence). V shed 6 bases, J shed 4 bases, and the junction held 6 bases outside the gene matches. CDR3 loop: CASSARGWNQPQHF. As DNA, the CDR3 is TGTGCCAGTAGCGCCAGGGGGTGGAATCAGCCCCAGCATTTT.

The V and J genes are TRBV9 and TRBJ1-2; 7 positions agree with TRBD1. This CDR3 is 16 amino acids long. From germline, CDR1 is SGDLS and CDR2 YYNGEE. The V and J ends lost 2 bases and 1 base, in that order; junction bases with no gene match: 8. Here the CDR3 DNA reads TGTGCCAGCAGCGTCGGACAGGCGAAAATTAACTATGGCTACACCTTC. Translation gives CASSVGQAKINYGYTF.

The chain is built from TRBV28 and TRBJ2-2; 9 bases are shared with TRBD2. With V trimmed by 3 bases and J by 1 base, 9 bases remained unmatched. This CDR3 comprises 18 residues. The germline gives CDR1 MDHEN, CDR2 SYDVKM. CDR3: CASSFLPAGGRNTGELFF. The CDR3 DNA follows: TGTGCCAGCAGTTTCCTCCCAGCGGGGGGACGGAACACCGGGGAGCTGTTTTTT.

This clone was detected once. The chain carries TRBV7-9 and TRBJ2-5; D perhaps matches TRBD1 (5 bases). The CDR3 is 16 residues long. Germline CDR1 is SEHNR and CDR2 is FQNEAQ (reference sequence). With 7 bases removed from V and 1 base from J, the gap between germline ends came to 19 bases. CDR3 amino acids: CASTPSIWGGQETQYF. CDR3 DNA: TGTGCCAGCACCCCCAGTATTTGGGGCGGCCAAGAGACCCAGTACTTC.

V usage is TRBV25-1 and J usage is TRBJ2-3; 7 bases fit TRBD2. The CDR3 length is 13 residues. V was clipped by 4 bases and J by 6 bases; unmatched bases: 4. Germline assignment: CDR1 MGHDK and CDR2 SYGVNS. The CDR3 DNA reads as TGTGCCAGCAGTGGGGAGGGGAGGGATACGCAGTATTTT. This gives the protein CASSGEGRDTQYF. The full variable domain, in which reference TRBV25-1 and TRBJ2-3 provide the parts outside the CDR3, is EADIYQTPRYLVIGTGKKITLECSQTMGHDKMYWYQQDPGMELHLIHYSYGVNSTEKGDLSSESTVSRIRTEHFPLTLESARPSHTSQYLCASSGEGRDTQYFGPGTRLTVL.

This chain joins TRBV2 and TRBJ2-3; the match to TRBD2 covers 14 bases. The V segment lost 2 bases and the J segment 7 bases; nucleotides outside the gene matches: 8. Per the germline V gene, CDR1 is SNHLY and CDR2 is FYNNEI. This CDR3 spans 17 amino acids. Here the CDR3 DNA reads TGTGCCAGCAGTGAAAGAGTCCGACTAGCGGGGGGGTATACGCAGTATTTT. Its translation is CASSERVRLAGGYTQYF.

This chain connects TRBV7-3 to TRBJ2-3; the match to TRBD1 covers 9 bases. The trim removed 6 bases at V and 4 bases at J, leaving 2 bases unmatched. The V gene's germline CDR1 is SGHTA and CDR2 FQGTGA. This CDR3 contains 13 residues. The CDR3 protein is CASSWDRADTQYF. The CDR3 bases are TGTGCCAGCAGTTGGGACAGGGCAGATACGCAGTATTTT. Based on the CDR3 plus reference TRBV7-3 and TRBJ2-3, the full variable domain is GAGVSQTPSNKVTEKGKYVELRCDPISGHTALYWYRQSLGQGPEFLIYFQGTGAADDSGLPNDRFFAVRPEGSVSTLKIQRTERGDSAVYLCASSWDRADTQYFGPGTRLTVL.

The CDR3 loop reads CASRPPTGYYGYTF. The CDR3 DNA reads TGTGCCAGCAGACCCCCGACAGGGTACTATGGCTACACCTTC. The chain links TRBV28 to TRBJ1-2; 7 bases align to TRBD1. V shed 6 bases, J shed 3 bases, and the junction held 7 bases outside the gene matches. Germline V gene data show CDR1 as MDHEN and CDR2 as SYDVKM. CDR3 length: 14 amino acids.

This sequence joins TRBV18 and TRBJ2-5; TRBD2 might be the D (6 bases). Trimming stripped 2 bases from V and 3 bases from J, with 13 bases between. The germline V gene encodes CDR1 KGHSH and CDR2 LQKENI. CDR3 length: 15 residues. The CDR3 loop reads CASSPWQGGEETQYF. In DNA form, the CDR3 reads TGTGCCAGCTCACCATGGCAGGGAGGAGAAGAGACCCAGTACTTC.

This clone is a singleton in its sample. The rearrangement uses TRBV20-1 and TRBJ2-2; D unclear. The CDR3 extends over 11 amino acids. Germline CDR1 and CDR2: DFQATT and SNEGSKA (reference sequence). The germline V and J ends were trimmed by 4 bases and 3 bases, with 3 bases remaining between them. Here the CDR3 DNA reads TGCAGTGCTATCTACACCGGGGAGCTGTTTTTT. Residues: CSAIYTGELFF.

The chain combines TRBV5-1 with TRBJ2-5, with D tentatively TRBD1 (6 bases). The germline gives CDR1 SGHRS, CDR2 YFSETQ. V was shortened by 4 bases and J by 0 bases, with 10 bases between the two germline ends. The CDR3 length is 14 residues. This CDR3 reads CASSPGQYQETQYF. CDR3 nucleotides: TGCGCCAGCAGCCCCGGACAGTACCAAGAGACCCAGTACTTC.

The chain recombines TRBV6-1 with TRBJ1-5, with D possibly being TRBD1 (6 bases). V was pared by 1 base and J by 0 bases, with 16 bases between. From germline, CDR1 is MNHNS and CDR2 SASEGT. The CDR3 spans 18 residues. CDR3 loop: CASSEEAGTLYSNQPQHF. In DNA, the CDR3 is TGTGCCAGCAGTGAAGAAGCCGGGACACTTTATAGCAATCAGCCCCAGCATTTT.

CDR3 DNA: TGTGCCAGCTCGACAACAGGGCGGGATTCACCCCTCCACTTT. Its protein is CASSTTGRDSPLHF. The chain combines TRBV18 with TRBJ1-6; a possible D gene is TRBD1 (6 bases). V gave up 6 bases and J gave up 8 bases, with 14 bases separating them. CDR3 size: 14 residues. Germline CDR1 reads KGHSH; CDR2 reads LQKENI.

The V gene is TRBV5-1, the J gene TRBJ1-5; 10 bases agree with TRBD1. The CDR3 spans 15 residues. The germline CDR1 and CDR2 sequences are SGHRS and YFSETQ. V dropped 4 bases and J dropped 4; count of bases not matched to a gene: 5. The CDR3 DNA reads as TGCGCCAGCAGCCCTATGGGACAGGGGAATCAGCCCCAGCATTTT. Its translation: CASSPMGQGNQPQHF.

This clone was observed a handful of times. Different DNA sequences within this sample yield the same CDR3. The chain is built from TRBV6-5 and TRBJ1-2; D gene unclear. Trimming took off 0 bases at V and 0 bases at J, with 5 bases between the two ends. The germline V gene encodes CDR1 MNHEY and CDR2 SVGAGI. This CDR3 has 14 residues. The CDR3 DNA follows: TGTGCCAGCAGTTACTCTACTACTAACTATGGCTACACCTTC. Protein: CASSYSTTNYGYTF.

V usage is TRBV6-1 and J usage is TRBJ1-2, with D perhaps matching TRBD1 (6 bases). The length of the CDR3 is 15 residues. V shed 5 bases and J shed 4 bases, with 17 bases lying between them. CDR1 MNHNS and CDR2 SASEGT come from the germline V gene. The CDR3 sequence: CASSTSPQGTYGYTF. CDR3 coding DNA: TGTGCCAGCAGTACTTCTCCACAGGGAACCTATGGCTACACCTTC.

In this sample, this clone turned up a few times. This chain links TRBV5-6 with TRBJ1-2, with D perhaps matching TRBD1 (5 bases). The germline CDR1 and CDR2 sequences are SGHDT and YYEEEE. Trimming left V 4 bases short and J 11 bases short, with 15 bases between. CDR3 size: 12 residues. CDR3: CASSPSVGGYTF. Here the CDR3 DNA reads TGTGCCAGCAGCCCCTCGGTTGGGGGGTACACCTTC.

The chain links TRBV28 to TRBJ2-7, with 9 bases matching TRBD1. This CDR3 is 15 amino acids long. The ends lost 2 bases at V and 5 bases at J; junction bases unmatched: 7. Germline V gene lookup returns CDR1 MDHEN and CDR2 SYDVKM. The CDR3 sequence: CASSLDGTGSNEQYF. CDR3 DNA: TGTGCCAGCAGTTTAGACGGGACAGGGAGCAACGAGCAGTACTTC.

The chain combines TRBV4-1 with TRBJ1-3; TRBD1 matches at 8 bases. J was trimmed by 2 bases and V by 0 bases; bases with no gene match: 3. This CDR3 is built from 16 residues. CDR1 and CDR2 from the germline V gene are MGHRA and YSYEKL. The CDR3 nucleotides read TGCGCCAGCAGCCAAGATAGGACAGGGCCTGGAAACACCATATATTTT. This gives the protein CASSQDRTGPGNTIYF.

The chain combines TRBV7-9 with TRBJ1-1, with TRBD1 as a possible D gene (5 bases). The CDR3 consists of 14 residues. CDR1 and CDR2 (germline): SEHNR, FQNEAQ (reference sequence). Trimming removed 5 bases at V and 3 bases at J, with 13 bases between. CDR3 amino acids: CASSRDLGDTEAFF. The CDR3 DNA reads TGTGCCAGCAGCCGGGACTTGGGGGACACTGAAGCTTTCTTT.

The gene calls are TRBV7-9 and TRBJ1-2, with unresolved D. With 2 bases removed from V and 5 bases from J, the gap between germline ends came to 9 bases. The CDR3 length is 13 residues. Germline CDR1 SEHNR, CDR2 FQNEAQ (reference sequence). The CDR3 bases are TGTGCCAGCAGCTTACAGGCCACATATGGCTACACCTTC. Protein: CASSLQATYGYTF. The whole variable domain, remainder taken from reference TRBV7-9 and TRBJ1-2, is DTGVSQNPRHKITKRGQNVTFRCDPISEHNRLYWYRQTLGQGPEFLTYFQNEAQLEKSRLLSDRFSAERPKGSFSTLEIQRTEQGDSAMYLCASSLQATYGYTFGSGTRLTVV.

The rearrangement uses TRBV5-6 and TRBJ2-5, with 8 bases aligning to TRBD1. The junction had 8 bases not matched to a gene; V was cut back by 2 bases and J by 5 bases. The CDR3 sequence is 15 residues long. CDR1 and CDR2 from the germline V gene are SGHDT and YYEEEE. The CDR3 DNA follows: TGTGCCAGCAGCTTCCGACAGGGGCTCGGGGAGACCCAGTACTTC. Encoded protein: CASSFRQGLGETQYF.

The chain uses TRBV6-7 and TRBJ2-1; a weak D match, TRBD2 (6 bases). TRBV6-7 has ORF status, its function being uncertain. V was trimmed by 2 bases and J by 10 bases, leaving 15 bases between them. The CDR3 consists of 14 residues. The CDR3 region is CASSYPGTPHEQFF. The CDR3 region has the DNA TGTGCCAGCAGTTACCCCGGGACTCCCCACGAGCAGTTCTTC.

The CDR3 coding sequence is TGTGCCAGCAGCGCCCCGACTAGCGGGGGATGGGGAGAGACCCAGTACTTC. Translated: CASSAPTSGGWGETQYF. The V and J genes are TRBV5-4 and TRBJ2-5; 12 nucleotides agree with TRBD2. Unmatched junction bases numbered 11, after V lost 4 bases and J lost 4 bases. CDR1 and CDR2 from the germline V gene are SGHNT and YYREEE (reference sequence). CDR3 length: 17 residues.

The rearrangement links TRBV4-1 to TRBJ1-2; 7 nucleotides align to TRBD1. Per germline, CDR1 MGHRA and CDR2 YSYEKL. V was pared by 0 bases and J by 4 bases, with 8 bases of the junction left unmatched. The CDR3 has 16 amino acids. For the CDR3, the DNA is TGCGCCAGCAGCCAAGATACGGACAGGAGGATCTATGGCTACACCTTC. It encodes CASSQDTDRRIYGYTF.

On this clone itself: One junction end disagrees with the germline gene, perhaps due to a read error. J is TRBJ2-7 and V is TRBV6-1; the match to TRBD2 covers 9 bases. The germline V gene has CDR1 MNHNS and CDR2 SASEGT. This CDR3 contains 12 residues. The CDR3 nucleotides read TGTGCCAGCAGTGAAAGGGGCGGGGGGGTGCACTTC. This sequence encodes CASSERGGGVHF.

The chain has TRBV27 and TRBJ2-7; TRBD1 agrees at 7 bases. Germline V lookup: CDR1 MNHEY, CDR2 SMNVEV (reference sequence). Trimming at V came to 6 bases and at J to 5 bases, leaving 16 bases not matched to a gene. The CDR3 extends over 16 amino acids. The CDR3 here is CASSLMPGTDPDEQYF. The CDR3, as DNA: TGTGCCAGCAGCTTAATGCCAGGGACAGATCCGGACGAGCAGTACTTC.

In DNA, the CDR3 is TGTGCCAGCAGTTACCAGGGAACTAACTATGGCTACACCTTC. It is translated as CASSYQGTNYGYTF. The chain joins TRBV6-5 to TRBJ1-2; tentative D call: TRBD1 (5 bases). The V and J ends lost 2 bases and 0 bases respectively, with 7 bases between them. CDR1 and CDR2 (germline): MNHEY, SVGAGI. The CDR3 is 14 residues long.

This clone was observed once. CDR3 DNA: TGTGCCAGCAGCTTAGGCGGACTCGCCTACGAGCAGTACTTC. Translation: CASSLGGLAYEQYF. J is TRBJ2-7 and V is TRBV7-6; possibly TRBD2 for D (5 bases). There are 14 residues in the CDR3. The germline gives CDR1 SGHVS, CDR2 FNYEAQ. With 1 base removed from V and 2 bases from J, the gap between germline ends came to 9 bases.

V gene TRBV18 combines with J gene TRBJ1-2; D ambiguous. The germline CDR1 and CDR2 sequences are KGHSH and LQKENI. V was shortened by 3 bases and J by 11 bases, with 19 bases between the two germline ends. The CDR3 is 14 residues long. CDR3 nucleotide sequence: TGTGCCAGCTCACCCCGTGCAGAAATAAAATGGTACACCTTC. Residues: CASSPRAEIKWYTF.

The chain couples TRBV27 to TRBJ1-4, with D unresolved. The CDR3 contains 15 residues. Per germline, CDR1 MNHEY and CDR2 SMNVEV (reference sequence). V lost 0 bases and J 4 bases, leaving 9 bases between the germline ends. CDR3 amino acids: CASSLSYSYNEKLFF. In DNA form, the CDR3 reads TGTGCCAGCAGTTTATCGTACAGTTATAATGAAAAACTGTTTTTT.